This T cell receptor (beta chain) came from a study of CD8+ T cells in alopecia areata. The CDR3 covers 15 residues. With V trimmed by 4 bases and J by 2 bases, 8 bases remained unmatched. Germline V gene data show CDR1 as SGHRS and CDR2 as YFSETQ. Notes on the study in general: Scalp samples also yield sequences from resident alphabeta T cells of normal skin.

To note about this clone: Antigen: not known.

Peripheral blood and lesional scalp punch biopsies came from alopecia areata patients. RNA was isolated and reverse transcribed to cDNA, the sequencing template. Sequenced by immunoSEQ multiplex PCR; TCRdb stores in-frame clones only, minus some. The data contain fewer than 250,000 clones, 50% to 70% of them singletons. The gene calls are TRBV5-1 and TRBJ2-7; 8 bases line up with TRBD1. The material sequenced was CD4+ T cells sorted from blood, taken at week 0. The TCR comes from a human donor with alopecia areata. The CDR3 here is CASSVSGTGTYEQYF. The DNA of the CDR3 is TGCGCCAGCAGCGTTTCCGGGACAGGAACCTACGAGCAGTACTTC.